This passage covers 16 T cell receptor beta chains from one sample sequenced in a study of blood T cells in healthy people across ages. Primers used in a second PCR of roughly 6 to 11 cycles were a sample-barcoded 5' primer and a J-beta primer mix. TCRdb re-analysed the 5' RACE reads in MiXCR, keeping a single row per CDR3 protein. Among around 800,000 distinct CDR3 sequences listed, around 62% were seen once. Sequenced material: blood. Receptors originate from a man in his thirties or forties in good health.

The chain joins TRBV27 to TRBJ2-2; TRBD2 might be the D (7 bases). The germline V gene encodes CDR1 MNHEY and CDR2 SMNVEV (reference sequence). There are 15 residues in the CDR3. Trimming took off 6 bases at V and 5 bases at J, with 16 bases between the two ends. In DNA form, the CDR3 reads TGTGCCAGCAGACTGACTAGCAGGGGTACCGGGGAGCTGTTTTTT. Protein product: CASRLTSRGTGELFF.

This chain joins TRBV20-1 and TRBJ1-5, with D unresolved. CDR1 and CDR2 (germline): DFQATT, SNEGSKA (reference sequence). V shed 6 bases and J shed 4 bases, with 10 bases lying between them. The CDR3 spans 12 residues. In nucleotides, the CDR3 is TGCAGTGCCGTCGACGGGAATCAGCCCCAGCATTTT. Residues: CSAVDGNQPQHF.

This rearrangement joins TRBV12-3 or TRBV12-4 to TRBJ2-5; a possible D gene is TRBD1 (6 bases). The closer fit of TRBJ2-7 to the DNA end suggests the J call may be wrong. The CDR3 loop spans 13 amino acids. The CDR3 region has the DNA TGTGCCAGCAGTTGGGGACAACCCCACGAGCAGTACTTC. This gives the protein CASSWGQPHEQYF.

A single count supports this clonotype. The J gene is TRBJ1-2, the V gene TRBV6-5; 10 positions agree with TRBD1. CDR3 length equals 16 residues. CDR1 MNHEY and CDR2 SVGAGI come from the germline V gene. V trimming: 0 bases; J trimming: 2 bases; junction bases outside the gene matches: 3. Here the CDR3 reads CASSYSSGQGNYGYTF. The CDR3 coding sequence is TGTGCCAGCAGTTACTCGTCGGGACAGGGGAACTATGGCTACACCTTC.

The chain combines TRBV25-1 with TRBJ2-3; D gene ambiguous. Looked up from germline, CDR1 is MGHDK and CDR2 is SYGVNS. Trimming shortened V by 0 bases and J by 0 bases, and 4 bases separated the two germline ends. This CDR3 comprises 14 residues. As DNA, the CDR3 is TGTGCCAGCAGTGAATATCCGAGCACAGATACGCAGTATTTT. This encodes CASSEYPSTDTQYF. Using reference TRBV25-1 and TRBJ2-3 for the parts outside the CDR3, the full variable domain is EADIYQTPRYLVIGTGKKITLECSQTMGHDKMYWYQQDPGMELHLIHYSYGVNSTEKGDLSSESTVSRIRTEHFPLTLESARPSHTSQYLCASSEYPSTDTQYFGPGTRLTVL.

This clonotype was counted a few times. This chain connects TRBV29-1 to TRBJ2-7; D might be TRBD1 (5 bases). The CDR3 has 13 amino acids. With 6 bases removed from V and 0 bases from J, the gap between germline ends came to 12 bases. Germline V gene sequence: CDR1 SQVTM, CDR2 ANQGSEA. The CDR3 DNA sequence: TGCAGCGTACGACAGCCTAACTCCTACGAGCAGTACTTC. Translated, it gives CSVRQPNSYEQYF.

This chain uses TRBV7-2 with TRBJ2-1, with 7 nucleotides matching TRBD1. Trimming removed 5 bases from V and 9 bases from J; junction bases left unmatched: 4. Germline assignment: CDR1 SGHTA and CDR2 FQGNSA. This CDR3 has 12 residues. For the CDR3, the DNA is TGTGCCAGCAGCATAAACAGGGGTGAGCAGTTCTTC. It codes for CASSINRGEQFF.

A remark on this clonotype: A read error is likely, as this CDR3 ends without the conserved phenylalanine or tryptophan. It is unclear where the CDR3 begins or ends on the DNA, so no DNA is shown, and the CDR3 is as TCRdb lists it. The genes are TRBV5-1 and TRBJ2-6; TRBD1, the table's D call, was not compared with the DNA. Germline CDR1 SGHRS, CDR2 YFSETQ. The CDR3 totals 18 residues, both ends included. CDR3 region: CASSLGGTDYSGANVLTI.

The V call is TRBV6-6, the J call TRBJ2-3; 12 bases agree with TRBD1. Germline CDR1 MNHNY, CDR2 SVGAGI (reference sequence). CDR3 length: 16 residues. J gave up 9 bases and V 6 bases, and 13 bases lay outside the gene matches. CDR3 in amino acids: CASRPGTGGGKKTQYF. In DNA form, the CDR3 reads TGTGCCAGCAGACCCGGGACAGGGGGCGGGAAAAAAACGCAGTATTTT.

The chain recombines TRBV12-3 or TRBV12-4 with TRBJ2-3; D not resolved. V lost 3 bases to trimming and J lost 4 bases, with 5 bases between them. The CDR3 is 12 amino acids. The CDR3 loop reads CASSFVADTQYF. CDR3 DNA: TGTGCCAGCAGTTTTGTGGCAGATACGCAGTATTTT.

The J gene is TRBJ1-1, the V gene TRBV10-3, with a weak D call TRBD1 (5 bases). Trimming removed 11 bases from V and 0 bases from J, with 19 bases in between. This CDR3 has 15 amino acids. Germline V gene lookup returns CDR1 ENHRY and CDR2 SYGVKD. The DNA of the CDR3 is TGTGCCTCCACAGACAGTGCTACCATGAACACTGAAGCTTTCTTT. Translated, it gives CASTDSATMNTEAFF.

The J gene is TRBJ2-1, the V gene TRBV12-3 or TRBV12-4; 7 nucleotides match TRBD1. V trimming: 6 bases; J trimming: 0 bases; junction bases outside the gene matches: 8. CDR3 length: 16 residues. CDR3 in amino acids: CASSRRQGSSYNEQFF. In DNA, the CDR3 is TGTGCCAGCAGCCGCCGACAGGGAAGCTCCTACAATGAGCAGTTCTTC.

This chain uses TRBV27 with TRBJ2-3, with a possible D match to TRBD2 (6 bases). Germline V gene data show CDR1 as MNHEY and CDR2 as SMNVEV (reference sequence). V lost 5 bases and J 10 bases, leaving 16 bases between the germline ends. The CDR3 loop spans 13 amino acids. The CDR3 DNA reads as TGTGCCAGCAGTGGGTCCGCGGGGTGGGCGCAGTATTTT. Its translation is CASSGSAGWAQYF.

In nucleotides, the CDR3 is TGTGCCAGCAGTGAAAGTGGCGGGATCAGTCCCCTAAACATTCAGTACTTC. Residues: CASSESGGISPLNIQYF. The chain has TRBV2 and TRBJ2-5; tentatively, D is TRBD2 (6 bases). The last part of the DNA fits TRBJ2-4 better; the J call may be wrong. CDR3 size: 17 residues. The germline gives CDR1 SNHLY, CDR2 FYNNEI.

V and J are TRBV25-1 and TRBJ1-1, with D possibly TRBD1 on 5 matching bases. This CDR3 is 12 amino acids long. CDR1 is MGHDK, CDR2 SYGVNS, per germline. Between the trimmed V and J ends, which lost 6 bases and 7 bases, there was a span of 12 bases. CDR3 amino acids: CASSMSGGEAFF. DNA for the CDR3: TGTGCCAGCAGCATGTCGGGGGGTGAAGCTTTCTTT.

The chain is built from TRBV4-1 and TRBJ2-4; 7 bases fit TRBD2. The J call is doubtful: the DNA matches TRBJ2-7 better. CDR3 length: 15 residues. Germline V gene data show CDR1 as MGHRA and CDR2 as YSYEKL. CDR3 protein: CASSHAGGGSDEQYF. Here the CDR3 DNA reads TGCGCCAGCAGCCACGCCGGCGGGGGTTCGGACGAGCAGTACTTC.